The 11 T cell receptor beta chains below all came from one sample that was sequenced in a study of vaccination and CD4 T cells after COVID-19. The antigens these receptors bind are not known. Treatment reported: 10-day PBMC culture with coronavirus spike peptide pools or control peptides (ViraFEST assay). The Oncomine TCR Beta short-read assay was applied to DNA of cultured CD4+ T cells. TCRdb independently ran MiXCR on the PCR reads; one entry per CDR3 protein. Altogether about 5,100 distinct CDR3 sequences are present, about three quarters being singletons, with the ten largest covering roughly 19%. The sample taken for sequencing was CD4+ T cells from blood, cultured in vitro. The receptors were gathered from a human donor who had recovered from COVID-19.

The gene calls are TRBV12-3 or TRBV12-4 and TRBJ1-6, with TRBD1 identical over 9 bases. This CDR3 is built from 16 residues. The V gene end was trimmed by 5 bases and the J gene end by 10 bases; junction bases not matched to a gene: 12. CDR3 sequence reads: CASSRRTGAYQSPLHF. The CDR3, as DNA: TGTGCCAGCAGTCGCCGGACAGGGGCATATCAGTCACCCCTCCACTTT.

The CDR3 sequence is CATSNLGQGMEDTQYF. The DNA of the CDR3 is TGTGCCACCAGCAACCTAGGGCAGGGGATGGAAGATACGCAGTATTTT. This chain links TRBV15 with TRBJ2-3, with D tentatively TRBD1 (6 bases). The CDR3 has 16 amino acids. V was trimmed by 4 bases and J by 5 bases, leaving 19 bases between them. Germline V gives CDR1 LNHNV, CDR2 YYDKDF (reference sequence).

This clonotype was counted only a few times. The chain links TRBV15 to TRBJ2-4; D unclear. The CDR3 totals 15 residues. Germline CDR1 and CDR2: LNHNV and YYDKDF (reference sequence). The germline V and J ends were trimmed by 0 bases and 0 bases, with 6 bases remaining between them. Here the CDR3 reads CATSRDRLAKNIQYF. DNA of the CDR3: TGTGCCACCAGCAGAGATCGGCTAGCCAAAAACATTCAGTACTTC.

V is TRBV7-2 and J is TRBJ2-2; 7 nucleotides agree with TRBD1. Germline trimming cut 6 bases from V and 2 bases from J; bases unmatched to any gene: 6. This CDR3 comprises 15 residues. Per germline, CDR1 SGHTA and CDR2 FQGNSA. CDR3 coding DNA: TGTGCCAGCAGGCCTAACAGGGGAAACACCGGGGAGCTGTTTTTT. Translating it yields CASRPNRGNTGELFF.

The chain links TRBV28 to TRBJ1-2, with unresolved D. The CDR3 has 16 amino acids. The germline CDR1 and CDR2 sequences are MDHEN and SYDVKM. V gave up 1 base and J gave up 2 bases, with 14 bases separating them. CDR3 sequence reads: CASSLSRAAGNYGYTF. The CDR3 bases are TGTGCCAGCAGTTTATCTCGAGCTGCGGGGAACTATGGCTACACCTTC.

The chain recombines TRBV7-2 with TRBJ2-7; TRBD2 agrees at 8 bases. This CDR3 contains 16 residues. After removal of 5 bases from V and 2 bases from J, the junction contained 11 bases not matched to a gene. CDR1 SGHTA and CDR2 FQGNSA come from the germline V gene. The CDR3 spells CASSPTGLDPTYEQYF. CDR3 DNA sequence: TGTGCCAGCAGCCCGACGGGACTAGACCCGACCTACGAGCAGTACTTC.

This clonotype appeared a single time. V gene TRBV6-1 combines with J gene TRBJ2-6; TRBD1 agrees at 8 bases. This CDR3 region has 16 residues. Germline CDR1 is MNHNS and CDR2 is SASEGT. V lost 7 bases to trimming and J lost 1 base; unmatched junction nucleotides: 6. The CDR3 loop is CASKVRQGSGANVLTF. The CDR3, as DNA: TGTGCCAGCAAAGTTCGACAGGGGTCTGGGGCCAACGTCCTGACTTTC.

The V and J genes are TRBV20-1 and TRBJ2-7; TRBD2 matches 10 bases. This CDR3 region has 14 residues. Trimming removed 1 base from V and 7 bases from J; junction bases left unmatched: 7. In germline, CDR1 is DFQATT, CDR2 SNEGSKA (reference sequence). CDR3 protein: CSARVTSGSREQYF. Written as DNA, the CDR3 is TGCAGTGCTAGAGTGACTAGCGGGTCAAGGGAGCAGTACTTC.

This clonotype was picked up one time. The chain is built from TRBV2 and TRBJ2-5, with 9 positions matching TRBD1. Trimming at V came to 4 bases and at J to 5 bases, leaving 8 bases not matched to a gene. The CDR3 runs to 15 residues. Looked up from germline, CDR1 is SNHLY and CDR2 is FYNNEI. This chain's CDR3 is CASSVNRGLRETQYF. CDR3 nucleotides: TGTGCCAGCAGTGTTAACAGGGGGCTTCGGGAGACCCAGTACTTC.

The chain recombines TRBV7-9 with TRBJ2-3; TRBD2 might be the D (5 bases). This CDR3 has 15 residues. The V gene's germline CDR1 is SEHNR and CDR2 FQNEAQ (reference sequence). V lost 3 bases to trimming and J lost 0 bases, with 10 bases between them. DNA of the CDR3: TGTGCCAGCAGCTTTCGGACGGGGAGCACAGATACGCAGTATTTT. As protein: CASSFRTGSTDTQYF.

V is TRBV20-1 and J is TRBJ2-7; D gene unclear. Per the germline V gene, CDR1 is DFQATT and CDR2 is SNEGSKA (reference sequence). This CDR3 contains 11 residues. V was pared by 8 bases and J by 3 bases, with 11 bases between. CDR3 protein: CSSLSGYEQYF. CDR3 nucleotide sequence: TGCAGTTCCCTGTCTGGCTACGAGCAGTACTTC.